These 11 T cell receptor beta chains were all obtained from the same sample, sequenced in a study of beta chain features in type 1 diabetes (dated by TCRdb to the late 2010s). Library method: the immunoSEQ multiplex PCR assay. The entire isolated RNA was reverse transcribed using the High Capacity cDNA Reverse Transcription Kit, and thus expressed TCRB transcripts were sequenced. Entries here come from immuneACCESS through TCRdb and include only in-frame sequences with V and J called. Some clones fail to appear in such tables; in the studies checked, an unresolved V gene covers under half of the shortfall, and the cause of the remainder is unknown. The sample profile shows hundreds of thousands of clones; about 29% of them were found once. The top ten clonotypes cover around 0.065% of the sample. The specimen was naive CD4+ T cells from blood. Sample cell subset or site, as interpreted from the label and publication: true naive CD4+ T cells. Receptors originate from a man in his late teens or twenties in good health.

The chain links TRBV15 to TRBJ2-1; maybe TRBD2 (5 bases). This CDR3 has 16 residues. Germline CDR1 reads LNHNV; CDR2 reads YYDKDF (reference sequence). With 0 bases removed from V and 3 bases from J, the gap between germline ends came to 12 bases. This chain's CDR3 is CATSRDSAFLYNEQFF. The CDR3, as DNA: TGTGCCACCAGCAGAGATAGCGCGTTTCTCTACAATGAGCAGTTCTTC.

The V and J genes are TRBV29-1 and TRBJ2-7, with a possible D match to TRBD2 (6 bases). V was shortened by 1 base and J by 6 bases, with 10 bases between the two germline ends. Germline CDR1 SQVTM, CDR2 ANQGSEA. This CDR3 contains 12 residues. In DNA form, the CDR3 reads TGCAGCGTTGAAGCGGTGGGGGGCGAGCAGTACTTC. It translates to CSVEAVGGEQYF.

The gene calls are TRBV7-2 and TRBJ2-1; D unresolved. Trimming pared 11 bases from V and 2 bases from J, leaving 16 bases between. CDR3 length: 14 residues. Germline V lookup: CDR1 SGHTA, CDR2 FQGNSA. The CDR3 protein is CAARGRLAYNEQFF. For the CDR3, the DNA is TGTGCCGCAAGAGGTCGTCTAGCCTACAATGAGCAGTTCTTC.

This clone was counted between two and nine times. V usage is TRBV5-1 and J usage is TRBJ1-5; the match to TRBD1 covers 7 bases. Trimming at V came to 3 bases and at J to 6 bases, leaving 3 bases not matched to a gene. The CDR3 runs 13 residues. CDR1 and CDR2 (germline): SGHRS, YFSETQ. The CDR3 DNA follows: TGCGCCAGCAGCTGGACAGGCAGTCAGCCCCAGCATTTT. Protein product: CASSWTGSQPQHF.

The J gene is TRBJ2-4, the V gene TRBV19; maybe TRBD2 (5 bases). Between the trimmed V and J ends, which lost 3 bases and 0 bases, there was a span of 12 bases. Germline CDR1 reads LNHDA; CDR2 reads SQIVND (reference sequence). The CDR3 runs to 16 residues. The CDR3 DNA follows: TGTGCCAGTAGTATTCAGAGCGGAATAGCCAAAAACATTCAGTACTTC. Amino acid sequence: CASSIQSGIAKNIQYF.

The chain uses TRBV7-2 and TRBJ2-7; no definite D call. Trimming stripped 0 bases from V and 4 bases from J, with 16 bases between. Germline CDR1 and CDR2: SGHTA and FQGNSA. CDR3 size: 16 residues. CDR3 sequence reads: CASSLASLADGYEQYF. In DNA form, the CDR3 reads TGTGCCAGCAGCTTAGCGTCATTAGCTGATGGATACGAGCAGTACTTC.

CDR3 DNA sequence: TGCAGCGTTGAAGATCTAGCGGGAGACTCCTACGAGCAGTACTTC. Its translation: CSVEDLAGDSYEQYF. The J gene is TRBJ2-7, the V gene TRBV29-1; 10 bases agree with TRBD2. CDR1 and CDR2 from the germline V gene are SQVTM and ANQGSEA. V dropped 0 bases and J dropped 0; count of bases not matched to a gene: 2. The CDR3 length is 15 residues.

The genes are TRBV2 and TRBJ1-4; D ambiguous. The CDR3 contains 14 residues. Looked up from germline, CDR1 is SNHLY and CDR2 is FYNNEI. Trimming cost V 2 bases and J 8 bases, with 12 bases left between them. Here the CDR3 reads CASSEPGGLEKLFF. DNA of the CDR3: TGTGCCAGCAGTGAACCCGGAGGGTTGGAAAAACTGTTTTTT.

This chain connects TRBV30 to TRBJ2-3; a weak D match, TRBD2 (6 bases). V lost 5 bases to trimming and J lost 3 bases, with 12 bases between them. The CDR3 length is 13 residues. CDR1 and CDR2 (germline): GTSNPN, SVGIG (reference sequence). In nucleotides, the CDR3 is TGTGCCTGGTGTCGGGGGTGGACAGATACGCAGTATTTT. Encoded protein: CAWCRGWTDTQYF.

The chain links TRBV5-6 to TRBJ2-2, with D perhaps matching TRBD1 (6 bases). V gave up 4 bases and J gave up 4 bases, with 14 bases separating them. CDR1 SGHDT and CDR2 YYEEEE come from the germline V gene. This CDR3 is 15 amino acids long. CDR3 loop: CASSQDSLATGELFF. The CDR3 DNA sequence: TGTGCCAGCAGCCAGGACAGCCTGGCCACCGGGGAGCTGTTTTTT.

In this sample, this clone turned up a few times. This rearrangement joins TRBV7-6 to TRBJ2-7; D not certain. This CDR3 is 14 amino acids long. V was cut by 0 bases and J by 3 bases, with 9 bases left in between. Germline V gene lookup returns CDR1 SGHVS and CDR2 FNYEAQ. CDR3 protein: CASSLAHGFYEQYF. The CDR3 DNA is TGTGCCAGCAGCTTAGCGCACGGATTCTACGAGCAGTACTTC.